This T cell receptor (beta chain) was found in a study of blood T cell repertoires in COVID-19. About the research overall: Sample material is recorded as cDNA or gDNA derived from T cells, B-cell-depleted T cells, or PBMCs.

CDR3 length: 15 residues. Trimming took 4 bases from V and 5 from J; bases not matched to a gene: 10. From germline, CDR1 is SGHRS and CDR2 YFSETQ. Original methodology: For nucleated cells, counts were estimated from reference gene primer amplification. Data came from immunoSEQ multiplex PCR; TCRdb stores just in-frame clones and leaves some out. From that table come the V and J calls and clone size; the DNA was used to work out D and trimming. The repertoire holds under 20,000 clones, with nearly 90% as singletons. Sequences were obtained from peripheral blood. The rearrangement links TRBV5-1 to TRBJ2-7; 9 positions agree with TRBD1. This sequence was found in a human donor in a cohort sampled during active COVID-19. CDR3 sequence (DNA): TGCGCCAGCAGCATAGGACAGGGGCTTTACAACGAGCAGTACTTC. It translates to CASSIGQGLYNEQYF.